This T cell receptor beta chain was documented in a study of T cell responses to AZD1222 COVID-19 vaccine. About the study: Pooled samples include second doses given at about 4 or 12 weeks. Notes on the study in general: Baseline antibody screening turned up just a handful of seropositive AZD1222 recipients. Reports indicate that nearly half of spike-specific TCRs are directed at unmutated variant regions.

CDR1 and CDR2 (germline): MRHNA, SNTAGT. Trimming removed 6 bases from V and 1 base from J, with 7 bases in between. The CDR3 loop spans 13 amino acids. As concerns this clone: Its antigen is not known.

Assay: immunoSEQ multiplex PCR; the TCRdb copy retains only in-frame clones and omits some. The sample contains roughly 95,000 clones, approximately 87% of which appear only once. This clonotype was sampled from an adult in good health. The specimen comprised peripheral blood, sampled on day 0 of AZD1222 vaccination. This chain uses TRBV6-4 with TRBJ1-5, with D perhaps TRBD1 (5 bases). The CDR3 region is CASSWDSNQPQHF. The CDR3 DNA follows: TGTGCCAGCAGCTGGGACAGCAATCAGCCCCAGCATTTT.